This entry is about one T cell receptor beta chain. As originally analysed: Scientists estimated how many nucleated cells there were by amplifying reference gene primers. Repertoires were generated with immunoSEQ multiplex PCR, while TCRdb's copy carries only in-frame clones and drops some. V, J and clone size are taken as reported in that table, and D and trimming were inferred from the DNA itself. Among approximately 150,000 clones listed, 70% to 90% were seen once. This specimen belongs to a study of blood T cell repertoires in COVID-19. On the study more broadly: Spain, Italy and the United States supplied samples that represented acute and convalescent COVID-19. Sample material is recorded as cDNA or gDNA derived from T cells, B-cell-depleted T cells, or PBMCs.

Input material: peripheral blood. The receptor was isolated from a woman aged 45-59 years with COVID-19, enrolled during active disease.

The CDR3 DNA is TGTGCCAGCTCATCTGGACTAGCGGGGGCGGAGACCCAGTACTTC. This codes for CASSSGLAGAETQYF. This sequence joins TRBV18 and TRBJ2-5, with 13 bases identical to TRBD2. The CDR3 consists of 15 residues. The germline CDR1 and CDR2 sequences are KGHSH and LQKENI. Trimming removed 5 bases from V and 5 bases from J; junction bases left unmatched: 5.